This TCR beta chain was captured in a study of T cells in Graves' hyperthyroidism and ophthalmopathy. This clonotype was observed at least ten times. V was clipped by 6 bases and J by 2 bases, with 10 bases between them. The CDR3 consists of 14 residues. Germline V gene sequence: CDR1 SSHAT, CDR2 FNYEAQ (reference sequence). Lactation, pregnancy, other autoimmune disease or uncontrolled infection led to exclusion of patients. Out of over 9 ml of fresh peripheral blood came the PBMCs. Using RNA transcripts as the source, TCR beta CDR3 regions were amplified. Researchers ran a first-round RT-PCR on the TCR CDR3 using the HTBI primer set. TCRdb independently ran MiXCR on the multiplex PCR reads; one entry per CDR3 protein. The data contain 400,000 to 550,000 distinct CDR3 sequences, under 15% of them singletons.

The source of this sequence is a young woman with Graves' hyperthyroidism. The chain combines TRBV7-7 with TRBJ2-2; possible D gene TRBD2, 6 bases. Sequences were obtained from blood. CDR3 bases: TGTGCCAGCAGTTTGACTAGTAACACCGGGGAGCTGTTTTTT. It encodes CASSLTSNTGELFF.